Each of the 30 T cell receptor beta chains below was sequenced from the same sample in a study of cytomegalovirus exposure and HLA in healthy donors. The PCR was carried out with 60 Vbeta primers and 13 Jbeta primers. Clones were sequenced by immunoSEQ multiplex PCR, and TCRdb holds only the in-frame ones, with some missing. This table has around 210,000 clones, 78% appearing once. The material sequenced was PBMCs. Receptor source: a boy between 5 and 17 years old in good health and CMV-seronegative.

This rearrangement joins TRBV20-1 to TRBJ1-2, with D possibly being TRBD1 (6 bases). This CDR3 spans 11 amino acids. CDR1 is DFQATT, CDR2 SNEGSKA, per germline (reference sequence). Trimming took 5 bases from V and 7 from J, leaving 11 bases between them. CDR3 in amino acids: CSAGTGRGYTF. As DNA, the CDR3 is TGCAGTGCTGGAACAGGGCGTGGCTACACCTTC.

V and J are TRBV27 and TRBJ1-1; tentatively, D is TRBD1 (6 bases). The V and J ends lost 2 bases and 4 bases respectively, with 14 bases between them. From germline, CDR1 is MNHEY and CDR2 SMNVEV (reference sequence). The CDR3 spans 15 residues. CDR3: CASSLRAGEGTEAFF. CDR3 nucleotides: TGTGCCAGCAGTTTACGGGCAGGGGAGGGCACTGAAGCTTTCTTT.

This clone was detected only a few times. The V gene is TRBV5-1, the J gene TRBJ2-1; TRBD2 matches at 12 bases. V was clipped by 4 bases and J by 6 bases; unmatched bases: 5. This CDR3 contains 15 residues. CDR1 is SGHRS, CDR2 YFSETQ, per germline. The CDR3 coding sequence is TGCGCCAGCAGCCACATACTAGCGGGAGGCAATGAGCAGTTCTTC. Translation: CASSHILAGGNEQFF.

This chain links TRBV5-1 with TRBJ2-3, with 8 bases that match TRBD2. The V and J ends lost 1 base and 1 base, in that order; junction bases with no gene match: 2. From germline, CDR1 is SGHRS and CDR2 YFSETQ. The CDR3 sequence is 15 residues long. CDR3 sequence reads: CASSLPRGGTDTQYF. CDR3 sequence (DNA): TGCGCCAGCAGCTTGCCGCGGGGGGGCACAGATACGCAGTATTTT.

CDR3 amino acids: CAWSGHTNTEAFF. For the CDR3, the DNA is TGTGCCTGGAGTGGACACACGAACACTGAAGCTTTCTTT. This chain links TRBV30 with TRBJ1-1; no clear D. V was trimmed by 1 base and J by 1 base, leaving 7 bases between them. Germline V gene data show CDR1 as GTSNPN and CDR2 as SVGIG (reference sequence). This CDR3 has 13 amino acids.

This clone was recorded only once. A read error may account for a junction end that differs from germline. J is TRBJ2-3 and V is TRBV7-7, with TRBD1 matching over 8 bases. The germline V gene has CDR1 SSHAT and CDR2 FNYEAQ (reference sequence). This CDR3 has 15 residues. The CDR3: CASSRDRISTDTQYF. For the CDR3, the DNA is TGTGCTAGCAGCCGGGACAGGATCAGCACAGATACGCAGTATTTT.

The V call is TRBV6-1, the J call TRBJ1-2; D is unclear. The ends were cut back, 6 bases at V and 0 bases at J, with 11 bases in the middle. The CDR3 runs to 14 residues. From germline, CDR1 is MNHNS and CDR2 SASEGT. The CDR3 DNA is TGTGCCAGCAGGGACCCGGGAGCTAACTATGGCTACACCTTC. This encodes CASRDPGANYGYTF.

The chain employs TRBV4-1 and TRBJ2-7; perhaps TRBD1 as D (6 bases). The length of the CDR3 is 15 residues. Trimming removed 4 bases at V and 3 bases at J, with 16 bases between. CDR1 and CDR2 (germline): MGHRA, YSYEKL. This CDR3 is CASSLTPEQGYEQYF. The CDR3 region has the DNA TGCGCCAGCAGCCTCACGCCGGAACAGGGCTACGAGCAGTACTTC.

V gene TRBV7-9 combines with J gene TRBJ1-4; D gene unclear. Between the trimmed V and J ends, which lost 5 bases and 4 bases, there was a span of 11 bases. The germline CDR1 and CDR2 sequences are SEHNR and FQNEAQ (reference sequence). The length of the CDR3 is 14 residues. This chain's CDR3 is CASSHGLFNEKLFF. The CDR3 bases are TGTGCCAGCAGCCACGGACTGTTTAATGAAAAACTGTTTTTT. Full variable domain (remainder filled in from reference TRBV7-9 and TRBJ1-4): DTGVSQNPRHKITKRGQNVTFRCDPISEHNRLYWYRQTLGQGPEFLTYFQNEAQLEKSRLLSDRFSAERPKGSFSTLEIQRTEQGDSAMYLCASSHGLFNEKLFFGSGTQLSVL.

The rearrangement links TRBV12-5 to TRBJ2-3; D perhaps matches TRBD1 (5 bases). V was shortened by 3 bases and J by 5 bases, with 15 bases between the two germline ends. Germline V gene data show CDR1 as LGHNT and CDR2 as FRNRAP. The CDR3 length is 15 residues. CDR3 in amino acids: CASGFALTVGDTQYF. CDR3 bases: TGTGCTAGTGGTTTCGCCTTGACAGTAGGAGATACGCAGTATTTT.

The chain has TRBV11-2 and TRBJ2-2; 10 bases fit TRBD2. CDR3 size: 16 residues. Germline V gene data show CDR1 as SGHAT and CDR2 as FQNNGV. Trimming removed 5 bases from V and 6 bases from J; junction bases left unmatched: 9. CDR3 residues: CASSPRLAGGPGELFF. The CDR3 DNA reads TGTGCCAGCAGCCCTCGACTAGCGGGTGGGCCCGGGGAGCTGTTTTTT.

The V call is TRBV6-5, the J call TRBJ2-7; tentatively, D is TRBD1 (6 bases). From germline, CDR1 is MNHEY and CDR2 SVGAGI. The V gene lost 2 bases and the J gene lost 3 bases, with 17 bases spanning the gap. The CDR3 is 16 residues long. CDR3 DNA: TGTGCCAGCAGTTACGGTAACAGGGTTGAGTACTACGAGCAGTACTTC. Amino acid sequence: CASSYGNRVEYYEQYF.

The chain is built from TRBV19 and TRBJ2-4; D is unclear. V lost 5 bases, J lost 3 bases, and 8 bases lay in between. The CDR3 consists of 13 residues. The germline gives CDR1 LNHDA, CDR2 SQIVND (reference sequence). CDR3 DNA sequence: TGTGCCAGTAGTTCCCCTTACAAAAACATTCAGTACTTC. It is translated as CASSSPYKNIQYF.

The chain's CDR3 is CASSEEGTGLVTGELFF. CDR3 sequence (DNA): TGTGCCAGCAGTGAGGAGGGTACAGGTCTGGTAACGGGGGAGCTGTTTTTT. V gene TRBV2 combines with J gene TRBJ2-2; possibly TRBD2 for D (6 bases). Trimming left V 3 bases short and J 8 bases short, with 22 bases between. Germline-derived CDR1 and CDR2 are SNHLY and FYNNEI. This CDR3 region has 17 residues.

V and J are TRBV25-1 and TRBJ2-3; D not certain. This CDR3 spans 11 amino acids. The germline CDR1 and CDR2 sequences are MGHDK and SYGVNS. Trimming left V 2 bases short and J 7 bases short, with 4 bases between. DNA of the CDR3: TGTGCCAGCAGTGAACTACATACGCAGTATTTT. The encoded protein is CASSELHTQYF.

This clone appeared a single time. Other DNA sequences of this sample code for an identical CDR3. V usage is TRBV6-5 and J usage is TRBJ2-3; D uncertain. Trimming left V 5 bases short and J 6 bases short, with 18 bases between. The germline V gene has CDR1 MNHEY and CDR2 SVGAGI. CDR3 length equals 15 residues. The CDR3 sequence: CASSTRSTSTDTQYF. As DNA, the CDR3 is TGTGCCAGCAGTACTCGGTCCACGTCTACGGATACGCAGTATTTT.

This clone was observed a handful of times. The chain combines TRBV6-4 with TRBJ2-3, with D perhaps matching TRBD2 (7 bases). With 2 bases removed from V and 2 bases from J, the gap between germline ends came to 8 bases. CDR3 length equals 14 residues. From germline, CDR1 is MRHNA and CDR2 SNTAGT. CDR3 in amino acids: CASSDGGATDTQYF. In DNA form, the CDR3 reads TGTGCCAGCAGTGACGGGGGGGCCACAGATACGCAGTATTTT.

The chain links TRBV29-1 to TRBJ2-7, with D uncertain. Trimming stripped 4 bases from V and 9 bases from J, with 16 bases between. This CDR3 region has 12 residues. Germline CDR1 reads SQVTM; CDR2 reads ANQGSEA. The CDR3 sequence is CSVVVQACGQYF. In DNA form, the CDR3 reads TGCAGCGTTGTGGTCCAAGCGTGCGGGCAGTACTTC.

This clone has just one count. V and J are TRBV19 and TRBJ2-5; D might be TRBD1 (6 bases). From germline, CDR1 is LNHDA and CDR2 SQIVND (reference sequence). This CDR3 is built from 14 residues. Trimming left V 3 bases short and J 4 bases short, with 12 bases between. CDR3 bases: TGTGCCAGTAGTATGCAGGGGACGGGAGAGACCCAGTACTTC. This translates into CASSMQGTGETQYF.

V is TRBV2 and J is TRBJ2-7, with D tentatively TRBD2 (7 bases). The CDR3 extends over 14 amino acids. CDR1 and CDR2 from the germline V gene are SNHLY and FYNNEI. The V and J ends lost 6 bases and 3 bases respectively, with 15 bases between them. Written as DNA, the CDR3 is TGTGCCAGCAGCCTAGAGGGGGGGGGCTACGAGCAGTACGTC. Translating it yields CASSLEGGGYEQYV.

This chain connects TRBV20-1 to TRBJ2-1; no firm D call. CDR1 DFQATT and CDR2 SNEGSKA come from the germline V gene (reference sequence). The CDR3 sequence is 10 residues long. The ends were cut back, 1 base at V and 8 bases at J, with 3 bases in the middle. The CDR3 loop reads CSARAYEQFF. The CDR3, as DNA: TGCAGTGCTAGAGCCTATGAGCAGTTCTTC.

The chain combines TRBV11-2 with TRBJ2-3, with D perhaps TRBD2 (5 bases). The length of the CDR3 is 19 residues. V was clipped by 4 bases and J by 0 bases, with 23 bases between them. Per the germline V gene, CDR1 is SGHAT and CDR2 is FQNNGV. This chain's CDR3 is CASSYRLTRPSSSTDTQYF. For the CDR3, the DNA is TGTGCCAGCAGCTATAGACTAACCCGCCCGAGTTCTAGCACAGATACGCAGTATTTT.

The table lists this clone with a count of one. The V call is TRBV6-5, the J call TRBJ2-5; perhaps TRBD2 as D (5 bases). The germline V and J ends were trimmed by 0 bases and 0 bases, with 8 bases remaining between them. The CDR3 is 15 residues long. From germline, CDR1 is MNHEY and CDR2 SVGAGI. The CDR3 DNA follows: TGTGCCAGCAGTTACTCCGGGGTTTACCAAGAGACCCAGTACTTC. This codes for CASSYSGVYQETQYF.

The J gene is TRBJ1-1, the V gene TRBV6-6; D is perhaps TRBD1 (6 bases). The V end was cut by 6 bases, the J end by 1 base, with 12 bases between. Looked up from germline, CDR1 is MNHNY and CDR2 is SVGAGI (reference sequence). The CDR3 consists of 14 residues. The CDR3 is CASSLLQGNTEAFF. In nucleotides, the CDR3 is TGTGCCAGCAGCCTCCTACAGGGGAACACTGAAGCTTTCTTT.

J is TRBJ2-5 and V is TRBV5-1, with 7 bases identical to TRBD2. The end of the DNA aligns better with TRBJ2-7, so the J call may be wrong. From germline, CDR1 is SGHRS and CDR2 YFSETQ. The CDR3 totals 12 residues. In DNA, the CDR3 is TGCGCCAGCAGCCGGGACTACTACGAGCAGTACTTC. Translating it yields CASSRDYYEQYF.

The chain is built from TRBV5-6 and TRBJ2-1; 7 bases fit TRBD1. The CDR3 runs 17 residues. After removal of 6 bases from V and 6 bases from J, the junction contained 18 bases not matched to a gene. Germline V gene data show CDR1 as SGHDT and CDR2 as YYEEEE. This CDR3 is CASIYIKGTALLNEQFF. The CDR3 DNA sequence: TGTGCCAGCATCTATATTAAAGGGACAGCGCTGCTCAATGAGCAGTTCTTC.

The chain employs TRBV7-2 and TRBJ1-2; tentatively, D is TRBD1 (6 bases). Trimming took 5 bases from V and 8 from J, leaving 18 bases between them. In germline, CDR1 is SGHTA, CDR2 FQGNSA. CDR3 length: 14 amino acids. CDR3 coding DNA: TGTGCCAGCAGCCCCGCGGGGGGCGGGGGCGGCTACACCTTC. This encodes CASSPAGGGGGYTF.

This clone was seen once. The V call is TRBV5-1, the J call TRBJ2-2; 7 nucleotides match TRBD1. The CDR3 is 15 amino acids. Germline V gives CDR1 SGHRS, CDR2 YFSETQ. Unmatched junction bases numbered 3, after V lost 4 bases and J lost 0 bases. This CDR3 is CASSRDRANTGELFF. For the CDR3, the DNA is TGCGCCAGCAGCCGAGACAGGGCGAACACCGGGGAGCTGTTTTTT.

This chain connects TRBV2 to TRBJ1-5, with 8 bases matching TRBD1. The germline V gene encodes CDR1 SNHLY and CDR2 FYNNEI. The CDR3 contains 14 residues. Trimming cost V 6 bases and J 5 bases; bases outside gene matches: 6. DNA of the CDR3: TGTGCCAGCAGGGATTCGACAGGGGATCAGCCCCAGCATTTT. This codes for CASRDSTGDQPQHF.

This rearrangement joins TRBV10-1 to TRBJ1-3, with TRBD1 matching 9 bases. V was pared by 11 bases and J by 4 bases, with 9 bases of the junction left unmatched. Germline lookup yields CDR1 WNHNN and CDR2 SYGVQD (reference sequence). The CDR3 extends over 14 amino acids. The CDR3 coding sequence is TGCGCCTTCCGGGACAGGGATGAGGGAAACACCATATATTTT. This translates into CAFRDRDEGNTIYF.